The 13 T cell receptor beta chains reported below all come from one sample, sequenced in a study of beta chain features in type 1 diabetes. Notes on the study in general: All four CD4+ subsets of Type 1 diabetes patients contained TCRB CDR3s that were moderately but significantly shorter.

Investigators reverse transcribed all isolated RNA, so they sequenced expressed TCRB transcripts. Generated by immunoSEQ multiplex PCR, the TCRdb table keeps only in-frame clones and is missing some. The sample includes around 340,000 clones, roughly 8.8% seen only once; the top ten take roughly 1%. Their cognate antigens are unknown. Material for sequencing was central memory CD4+ T cells from blood. These receptors originate from a man aged 25-45 years with type 1 diabetes.

The chain combines TRBV6-5 with TRBJ1-6, with D possibly TRBD1 on 6 matching bases. The germline V gene encodes CDR1 MNHEY and CDR2 SVGAGI. The CDR3 is made up of 15 amino acids. V dropped 4 bases and J dropped 5 bases, with 12 bases sitting between them. This CDR3 reads CASSFTGIDNSPLHF. In DNA form, the CDR3 reads TGTGCCAGCAGTTTCACAGGGATAGATAATTCACCCCTCCACTTT.

This chain uses TRBV21-1 with TRBJ2-7; TRBD2 was called by the table and not checked on the DNA. TRBV21-1 is a pseudogene segment. The CDR3 is 12 amino acids. As DNA, the CDR3 is TGTGCCAGCGCGGGGAGCTCCTACGAGCAGTACTTC. Protein product: CASAGSSYEQYF.

V and J are TRBV11-2 and TRBJ1-2; D perhaps matches TRBD1 (6 bases). V lost 10 bases and J 2 bases, leaving 14 bases between the germline ends. Per the germline V gene, CDR1 is SGHAT and CDR2 is FQNNGV. The CDR3 is made up of 13 amino acids. The CDR3 is CATTLTGNYGYTF. The CDR3 DNA reads TGTGCCACTACCCTAACAGGGAACTATGGCTACACCTTC.

The rearrangement uses TRBV7-2 and TRBJ1-1; weak D call: TRBD1 (6 bases). The CDR3 loop spans 13 amino acids. Germline CDR1 reads SGHTA; CDR2 reads FQGNSA. V was clipped by 6 bases and J by 6 bases, with 14 bases between them. The chain's CDR3 is CASRPGGGAEAFF. CDR3 DNA sequence: TGTGCCAGCAGACCAGGTGGGGGCGCTGAAGCTTTCTTT.

This clone was seen a handful of times. The chain joins TRBV6-5 to TRBJ2-3, with D hard to call. Germline loops: CDR1 MNHEY, CDR2 SVGAGI. The V end lost 8 bases, the J end lost 3 bases, and 12 bases lay between the germline ends. CDR3 size: 13 residues. This CDR3 is CASGRWATDTQYF. CDR3 nucleotides: TGTGCCAGCGGGCGATGGGCAACAGATACGCAGTATTTT.

This clone was counted a few times. V and J are TRBV6-6 and TRBJ1-5; 9 bases match TRBD1. The CDR3 consists of 15 residues. Germline V lookup: CDR1 MNHNY, CDR2 SVGAGI (reference sequence). V lost 6 bases to trimming and J lost 3 bases; unmatched junction nucleotides: 6. The CDR3 region has the DNA TGTGCCAGCAGGGGACAGGGCAGGAACAATCAGCCCCAGCATTTT. Translated: CASRGQGRNNQPQHF.

This clone has just a few counts. The V and J genes are TRBV7-2 and TRBJ2-3; D ambiguous. V was shortened by 0 bases and J by 3 bases, with 10 bases between the two germline ends. Germline CDR1 is SGHTA and CDR2 is FQGNSA. The CDR3 has 15 residues. CDR3 sequence reads: CASSLAGYQTDTQYF. The CDR3 DNA reads as TGTGCCAGCAGCTTAGCAGGCTACCAAACAGATACGCAGTATTTT.

The chain joins TRBV11-2 to TRBJ1-2, with a possible D match to TRBD1 (5 bases). Germline V lookup: CDR1 SGHAT, CDR2 FQNNGV. The V gene lost 2 bases and the J gene lost 4 bases, with 14 bases spanning the gap. There are 15 residues in the CDR3. The CDR3 nucleotides read TGTGCCAGCAGCTTAATACCGAATGGGGCCTATGGCTACACCTTC. Amino acid sequence: CASSLIPNGAYGYTF.

The rearrangement links TRBV6-6 to TRBJ1-4; TRBD1 matches at 7 bases. The length of the CDR3 is 14 residues. V lost 4 bases and J lost 5; bases outside the gene matches: 4. CDR1 is MNHNY, CDR2 SVGAGI, per germline (reference sequence). In DNA, the CDR3 is TGTGCCAGCAGTTTCACGGACAGGAATGAAAAACTGTTTTTT. It codes for CASSFTDRNEKLFF.

This clone has just a few counts. The chain uses TRBV7-2 and TRBJ2-3; 7 bases agree with TRBD2. Germline V lookup: CDR1 SGHTA, CDR2 FQGNSA. V lost 5 bases to trimming and J lost 1 base; unmatched junction nucleotides: 6. The CDR3 length is 15 residues. The CDR3 region is CASSQGAGGTDTQYF. CDR3 nucleotide sequence: TGTGCCAGCAGCCAAGGCGCGGGGGGCACAGATACGCAGTATTTT. The full variable domain, its missing parts supplied by reference TRBV7-2 and TRBJ2-3, is GAGVSQSPSNKVTEKGKDVELRCDPISGHTALYWYRQSLGQGLEFLIYFQGNSAPDKSGLPSDRFSAERTGGSVSTLTIQRTQQEDSAVYLCASSQGAGGTDTQYFGPGTRLTVL.

V and J are TRBV19 and TRBJ1-5; 7 bases line up with TRBD1. V lost 4 bases to trimming and J lost 4 bases; unmatched junction nucleotides: 4. This CDR3 has 14 amino acids. The V gene's germline CDR1 is LNHDA and CDR2 SQIVND (reference sequence). CDR3 loop: CASSKGTANQPQHF. The CDR3 nucleotides are TGTGCCAGTAGTAAAGGGACAGCAAATCAGCCCCAGCATTTT.

This clone has just a few counts. The rearrangement links TRBV14 to TRBJ2-5; 7 positions agree with TRBD2. The CDR3 extends over 16 amino acids. With V trimmed by 4 bases and J by 0 bases, 8 bases remained unmatched. CDR1 is SGHDN and CDR2 is FVKESK in the germline V gene. CDR3 residues: CASSPRRAGYQETQYF. The CDR3, as DNA: TGTGCCAGCAGCCCCCGAAGAGCGGGGTACCAAGAGACCCAGTACTTC. The full variable domain, its missing parts supplied by reference TRBV14 and TRBJ2-5, is EAGVTQFPSHSVIEKGQTVTLRCDPISGHDNLYWYRRVMGKEIKFLLHFVKESKQDESGMPNNRFLAERTGGTYSTLKVQPAELEDSGVYFCASSPRRAGYQETQYFGPGTRLLVL.

Only a few counts were recorded for this clone. The J gene is TRBJ1-6, the V gene TRBV5-4, with D perhaps TRBD1 (5 bases). Trimming shortened V by 10 bases and J by 8 bases, and 16 bases separated the two germline ends. The CDR3 length is 13 residues. The germline CDR1 and CDR2 sequences are SGHNT and YYREEE (reference sequence). The CDR3 DNA follows: TGTGCCGTGGGGAGGGACGGCGATTCACCCCTCCACTTT. It specifies CAVGRDGDSPLHF.